The 27 T cell receptor beta chains reported below all come from one sample, sequenced in a study of OX40 agonist ivuxolimab in advanced cancers. TCRdb keeps only in-frame clones here, not all; method: immunoSEQ multiplex PCR. This table holds tens of thousands of clones, approximately 90% found once. The sample here was CD4+ or CD8+ T cells sorted from blood, taken in a trial of the OX40 agonist ivuxolimab. Receptors were obtained from an adult with an advanced solid tumor such as melanoma, head and neck, liver or kidney cancer.

J is TRBJ2-7 and V is TRBV4-1; D gene uncertain. The CDR3 totals 14 residues. Germline lookup yields CDR1 MGHRA and CDR2 YSYEKL. The V gene lost 4 bases and the J gene lost 5 bases, with 15 bases spanning the gap. The CDR3 region is CASSLLGHRDEQYF. The CDR3 DNA reads TGCGCCAGCAGCCTCCTTGGGCACCGAGACGAGCAGTACTTC.

Concerning this clone itself: Other DNA sequences within the sample encode an identical CDR3. This rearrangement joins TRBV6-1 to TRBJ2-2; TRBD2 aligns across 15 bases. The CDR3 is made up of 18 amino acids. The trim removed 3 bases at V and 2 bases at J, leaving 4 bases unmatched. CDR1 is MNHNS, CDR2 SASEGT, per germline. The CDR3 loop reads CASSEGGLAGGNTGELFF. DNA of the CDR3: TGTGCCAGCAGTGAGGGGGGACTAGCGGGAGGAAACACCGGGGAGCTGTTTTTT.

The V gene is TRBV28, the J gene TRBJ1-2; 7 bases line up with TRBD1. The junction had 5 bases not matched to a gene; V was cut back by 3 bases and J by 4 bases. Germline loops: CDR1 MDHEN, CDR2 SYDVKM. The CDR3 consists of 14 residues. The CDR3 DNA is TGTGCCAGCAGTTTGACCGACAGGGCCTATGGCTACACCTTC. Its protein is CASSLTDRAYGYTF.

Worth noting for this clone: At one boundary the junction diverges from the germline segment, which might be a read error. The chain combines TRBV7-7 with TRBJ2-1, with D possibly being TRBD2 (8 bases). The CDR3 runs to 14 residues. From germline, CDR1 is SSHAT and CDR2 FNYEAQ (reference sequence). The CDR3 nucleotides read TGTGCTAGCAGCCAAGGGACAGCGGGGGATGAGCAGTTCTTC. It specifies CASSQGTAGDEQFF.

The rearrangement joins TRBV7-9 to TRBJ1-1; D uncertain. The CDR3 runs to 13 residues. The germline CDR1 and CDR2 sequences are SEHNR and FQNEAQ (reference sequence). Trimming took off 8 bases at V and 1 base at J, with 11 bases between the two ends. The CDR3 spells CASHGQPNTEAFF. The CDR3 nucleotides read TGTGCCAGCCATGGGCAGCCGAACACTGAAGCTTTCTTT.

The gene calls are TRBV5-6 and TRBJ1-4; D may be TRBD1 (6 bases). The CDR3 extends over 13 amino acids. The V end was cut by 4 bases, the J end by 7 bases, with 11 bases between. Germline-derived CDR1 and CDR2 are SGHDT and YYEEEE. CDR3 in DNA: TGTGCCAGCAGCAGCCGACAGGTTGAAAAACTGTTTTTT. Its translation: CASSSRQVEKLFF.

This clone was picked up a small number of times. This chain links TRBV18 with TRBJ2-7; D is possibly TRBD2 (6 bases). The CDR3 length is 13 residues. V was pared by 3 bases and J by 0 bases, with 6 bases between. CDR1 is KGHSH and CDR2 is LQKENI in the germline V gene. CDR3 sequence (DNA): TGTGCCAGCTCACCGGACTACTCCTACGAGCAGTACTTC. Amino acids: CASSPDYSYEQYF.

The chain couples TRBV5-1 to TRBJ2-3; 7 bases align to TRBD2. There are 15 residues in the CDR3. The junction had 5 bases not matched to a gene; V was cut back by 4 bases and J by 0 bases. Germline lookup yields CDR1 SGHRS and CDR2 YFSETQ. The CDR3 bases are TGCGCCAGCAGCGACAGCGGGGTTAGCACAGATACGCAGTATTTT. Translation: CASSDSGVSTDTQYF.

The chain uses TRBV21-1 and TRBJ2-5. TRBV21-1 is a documented pseudogene. The CDR3 covers 15 residues. For the CDR3, the DNA is TGTGCCAGCAGCAAAGCTTCGCCGTACCAAGAGACCCAGTACTTC. It specifies CASSKASPYQETQYF.

A single count supports this clone. The chain is built from TRBV5-1 and TRBJ2-5; D remains unclear. Germline lookup yields CDR1 SGHRS and CDR2 YFSETQ. V was clipped by 0 bases and J by 5 bases, with 5 bases between them. This CDR3 spans 12 amino acids. CDR3 protein: CASSLGMETQYF. As DNA, the CDR3 is TGCGCCAGCAGCTTGGGGATGGAGACCCAGTACTTC.

V gene TRBV2 combines with J gene TRBJ1-1, with D unclear. V was clipped by 5 bases and J by 7 bases, with 14 bases between them. Per germline, CDR1 SNHLY and CDR2 FYNNEI. The CDR3 covers 13 residues. DNA for the CDR3: TGTGCCAGCAGTCCACCGGTCGTCGGTGAAGCTTTCTTT. It is translated as CASSPPVVGEAFF.

In DNA, the CDR3 is TGTGCCAGCAGCTTGGTTACGGCGAACACCGGGGAGCTGTTTTTT. Protein product: CASSLVTANTGELFF. The J gene is TRBJ2-2, the V gene TRBV5-5; D not resolved. The CDR3 loop spans 15 amino acids. V lost 0 bases, J lost 0 bases, and 6 bases lay in between. The germline V gene has CDR1 SGHKS and CDR2 YYEKEE (reference sequence).

This chain connects TRBV10-1 to TRBJ2-3, with D perhaps matching TRBD1 (6 bases). Trimming left V 6 bases short and J 0 bases short, with 10 bases between. The germline V gene encodes CDR1 WNHNN and CDR2 SYGVQD (reference sequence). This CDR3 has 14 residues. The CDR3, as DNA: TGCGCCAGCAGCCATGGACAGAGCACAGATACGCAGTATTTT. Translation gives CASSHGQSTDTQYF.

The chain carries TRBV19 and TRBJ1-5; D unclear. Germline-derived CDR1 and CDR2 are LNHDA and SQIVND (reference sequence). Trimming cost V 5 bases and J 10 bases, with 21 bases left between them. This CDR3 contains 15 residues. CDR3 residues: CASSAQTALSGPQHF. The DNA of the CDR3 is TGTGCCAGTAGTGCCCAAACAGCGCTTTCGGGACCCCAGCATTTT.

This clone was detected only once. The chain recombines TRBV4-1 with TRBJ2-5; 8 nucleotides match TRBD2. Per germline, CDR1 MGHRA and CDR2 YSYEKL. The CDR3 is made up of 15 amino acids. J was trimmed by 5 bases and V by 4 bases; bases with no gene match: 9. CDR3 nucleotides: TGCGCCAGCAGCCGCCTCGGGGGGGCGGGGGAGACCCAGTACTTC. Translation gives CASSRLGGAGETQYF.

The chain is built from TRBV7-2 and TRBJ2-7; 9 nucleotides align to TRBD1. Unmatched junction bases numbered 6, after V lost 5 bases and J lost 4 bases. The CDR3 is 14 residues long. CDR1 is SGHTA, CDR2 FQGNSA, per germline. CDR3 loop: CASSLRDRVYEQYF. The CDR3 nucleotides read TGTGCCAGCAGCCTTAGGGACAGGGTTTACGAGCAGTACTTC. Filled out from reference TRBV7-2 and TRBJ2-7, the complete variable domain reads GAGVSQSPSNKVTEKGKDVELRCDPISGHTALYWYRQSLGQGLEFLIYFQGNSAPDKSGLPSDRFSAERTGGSVSTLTIQRTQQEDSAVYLCASSLRDRVYEQYFGPGTRLTVT.

V usage is TRBV6-5 and J usage is TRBJ2-5; unclear D gene. The germline CDR1 and CDR2 sequences are MNHEY and SVGAGI. CDR3 length: 13 amino acids. Trimming pared 4 bases from V and 2 bases from J, leaving 8 bases between. The CDR3 protein is CASSSYTQETQYF. Here the CDR3 DNA reads TGTGCCAGCAGTTCTTACACACAAGAGACCCAGTACTTC.

V is TRBV9 and J is TRBJ2-6; weak D call: TRBD1 (5 bases). This CDR3 has 15 amino acids. From germline, CDR1 is SGDLS and CDR2 YYNGEE. Between the trimmed V and J ends, which lost 4 bases and 1 base, there was a span of 9 bases. The CDR3 sequence: CASSRAGSGANVLTF. The CDR3 DNA reads as TGTGCCAGCAGCAGGGCAGGGTCTGGGGCCAACGTCCTGACTTTC.

The V and J genes are TRBV15 and TRBJ2-7, with 7 bases that match TRBD1. The CDR3 loop spans 15 amino acids. With V trimmed by 0 bases and J by 5 bases, 7 bases remained unmatched. Germline CDR1 reads LNHNV; CDR2 reads YYDKDF (reference sequence). For the CDR3, the DNA is TGTGCCACCAGCAGAGATCCTAAGGGGGCCGACGAGCAGTACTTC. Its protein product is CATSRDPKGADEQYF.

This clone occurred once. The chain combines TRBV10-1 with TRBJ2-5, with TRBD2 matching over 7 bases. The germline CDR1 and CDR2 sequences are WNHNN and SYGVQD (reference sequence). The CDR3 spans 13 residues. Trimming took 8 bases from V and 2 from J; bases not matched to a gene: 5. CDR3 nucleotide sequence: TGCGCCAGCTCGGGGGGACGGCAAGAGACCCAGTACTTC. Translation gives CASSGGRQETQYF.

The gene calls are TRBV15 and TRBJ2-3, with 9 nucleotides matching TRBD2. The CDR3 covers 14 residues. The V and J ends lost 4 bases and 4 bases, in that order; junction bases with no gene match: 3. Germline V CDR1 and CDR2: LNHNV, YYDKDF (reference sequence). The CDR3 DNA reads as TGTGCCACCAGCACTAGCGGGAACCCAGATACGCAGTATTTT. Protein product: CATSTSGNPDTQYF.

The chain uses TRBV11-3 and TRBJ2-7; unclear D gene. CDR1 SGHNT and CDR2 YENEEA come from the germline V gene. Trimming took off 5 bases at V and 0 bases at J, with 11 bases between the two ends. The CDR3 is 14 residues long. The CDR3 nucleotides read TGTGCCAGCAGCCCCCTCCGGGCCTCCTACGAGCAGTACTTC. It encodes CASSPLRASYEQYF. The whole variable domain, remainder taken from reference TRBV11-3 and TRBJ2-7, is EAGVVQSPRYKIIEKKQPVAFWCNPISGHNTLYWYLQNLGQGPELLIRYENEEAVDDSQLPKDRFSAERLKGVDSTLKIQPAELGDSAVYLCASSPLRASYEQYFGPGTRLTVT.

V gene TRBV10-3 combines with J gene TRBJ1-2; D is perhaps TRBD1 (6 bases). Trimming removed 2 bases at V and 2 bases at J, with 6 bases between. Germline CDR1 and CDR2: ENHRY and SYGVKD. The CDR3 loop spans 13 amino acids. The CDR3 reads CAISETGNYGYTF. The CDR3 bases are TGTGCCATCAGTGAGACAGGGAACTATGGCTACACCTTC.

The V and J genes are TRBV7-3 and TRBJ2-5; 9 bases are a match to TRBD1. Per the germline V gene, CDR1 is SGHTA and CDR2 is FQGTGA. This CDR3 has 18 amino acids. Trimming cost V 5 bases and J 1 base; bases outside gene matches: 14. As DNA, the CDR3 is TGTGCCAGCAGCACCCTCAGGGGACAGGGTAATTGCCAAGAGACCCAGTACTTC. Its protein is CASSTLRGQGNCQETQYF.

The chain employs TRBV14 and TRBJ2-1; D possibly corresponds to TRBD2 (5 bases). Germline V gives CDR1 SGHDN, CDR2 FVKESK. V dropped 0 bases and J dropped 9 bases, with 15 bases sitting between them. This CDR3 has 15 amino acids. The CDR3 bases are TGTGCCAGCAGCCAAGATAGGCTAGCCGTCGGTGAGCAGTTCTTC. Translating gives CASSQDRLAVGEQFF.

The CDR3 DNA follows: TGTGCCAGTAGTCCGGGACTAGCCAATGAGCAGTTCTTC. This translates into CASSPGLANEQFF. The rearrangement links TRBV19 to TRBJ2-1; 9 nucleotides agree with TRBD2. V trimming: 5 bases; J trimming: 6 bases; junction bases outside the gene matches: 2. The CDR3 extends over 13 amino acids. Germline CDR1 is LNHDA and CDR2 is SQIVND (reference sequence).

The chain employs TRBV7-9 and TRBJ2-1; 9 positions agree with TRBD1. J gave up 5 bases and V 5 bases, and 13 bases lay outside the gene matches. The CDR3 is 17 residues long. Germline CDR1 SEHNR, CDR2 FQNEAQ (reference sequence). In DNA form, the CDR3 reads TGTGCCAGCAGCGCCCGAACCGGGACAGGGTCCGACAATGAGCAGTTCTTC. This encodes CASSARTGTGSDNEQFF.